The 19 T cell receptor beta chains presented below share a single source sample, sequenced in a study of blood T cells in healthy people across ages. Together with a sample-barcoded 5' primer, a J-beta primer mix was included in a second PCR lasting 7 to 11 cycles. MiXCR, run by TCRdb on the 5' RACE reads, gives a single entry per CDR3 protein. The data show roughly 700,000 distinct CDR3 sequences, approximately 49% seen once. Sequencing was carried out using blood. These receptors were taken from a woman aged 55-70 years in good health.

The rearrangement uses TRBV27 and TRBJ2-1; 14 bases map to TRBD2. The V gene's germline CDR1 is MNHEY and CDR2 SMNVEV (reference sequence). The CDR3 spans 16 residues. J lost 4 bases, V lost 5 bases, and 4 bases had no gene match. CDR3 sequence: CASSHRLAGGYNEQFF. The CDR3 DNA reads TGTGCCAGCAGTCATCGACTAGCGGGAGGGTACAATGAGCAGTTCTTC.

The CDR3 coding sequence is TGTGCCAACAGCCCGGGGGTGTTGGAGCACGAGCAGTACTTC. The encoded protein is CANSPGVLEHEQYF. The chain joins TRBV6-5 to TRBJ2-7; TRBD2 is a possible D gene (6 bases). CDR3 length: 14 residues. V dropped 10 bases and J dropped 5 bases, with 21 bases sitting between them. Germline-derived CDR1 and CDR2 are MNHEY and SVGAGI.

V usage is TRBV5-1 and J usage is TRBJ2-7; 7 bases match TRBD1. The CDR3 contains 14 residues. The J segment lost 6 bases and the V segment lost 6 bases, leaving 12 bases of the junction unmatched. Germline assignment: CDR1 SGHRS and CDR2 YFSETQ. The CDR3 spells CASTQTGNGGEQYF. CDR3 coding DNA: TGCGCCAGCACACAGACAGGGAACGGAGGCGAGCAGTACTTC.

Points on this clonotype: With a much larger clone just one base away, this may be a read error. The V call is TRBV7-9, the J call TRBJ2-5; D call uncertain. Germline CDR1 SEHNR, CDR2 FQNEAQ (reference sequence). The CDR3 has 12 amino acids. Trimming left V 4 bases short and J 0 bases short, with 3 bases between. CDR3 nucleotides: TGTGCCAGCAGCTGGTACCAAGAGACCCAGTACTTC. It encodes CASSWYQETQYF.

This clonotype was seen only a few times. This chain joins TRBV3-1 and TRBJ2-3; D gene ambiguous. Trimming took 4 bases from V and 0 from J, leaving 17 bases between them. This CDR3 comprises 17 residues. Germline values: CDR1 LGHDT, CDR2 YNNKEL (reference sequence). The CDR3 DNA reads TGTGCCAGCAGCCCCTATTGGACGGGTGCTAGCACAGATACGCAGTATTTT. Its protein is CASSPYWTGASTDTQYF.

The chain couples TRBV6-5 to TRBJ1-1, with 9 bases aligning to TRBD1. After removal of 5 bases from V and 1 base from J, the junction contained 5 bases not matched to a gene. The V gene's germline CDR1 is MNHEY and CDR2 SVGAGI. The length of the CDR3 is 15 residues. CDR3: CASSPQGQGNTEAFF. In DNA form, the CDR3 reads TGTGCCAGCAGTCCCCAGGGACAGGGGAACACTGAAGCTTTCTTT.

V and J are TRBV20-1 and TRBJ1-2, with a possible D match to TRBD1 (5 bases). CDR1 is DFQATT and CDR2 is SNEGSKA in the germline V gene (reference sequence). The CDR3 covers 13 residues. Trimming stripped 6 bases from V and 7 bases from J, with 18 bases between. The CDR3 loop reads CSAPGTGRTGYTF. CDR3 nucleotide sequence: TGCAGTGCCCCCGGGACGGGGAGGACTGGCTACACCTTC.

This clonotype turned up a few times. This chain joins TRBV5-6 and TRBJ2-5; 11 positions match TRBD1. Germline V lookup: CDR1 SGHDT, CDR2 YYEEEE. V gave up 2 bases and J gave up 5 bases; unmatched junction bases: 5. The CDR3 is 15 residues long. The DNA of the CDR3 is TGTGCCAGCAGCTTCCGGACAGGGGGCTTGGAGACCCAGTACTTC. Residues: CASSFRTGGLETQYF.

This clonotype turned up a few times. J is TRBJ2-1 and V is TRBV27; 11 nucleotides agree with TRBD2. After removal of 3 bases from V and 9 bases from J, the junction contained 7 bases not matched to a gene. Germline V lookup: CDR1 MNHEY, CDR2 SMNVEV (reference sequence). This CDR3 has 15 residues. The CDR3 nucleotides read TGTGCCAGCAGTTTGTTCGCTAGCGGGAGGTTTGAGCAGTTCTTC. Its protein product is CASSLFASGRFEQFF.

This clonotype was recorded a few times. This chain uses TRBV7-2 with TRBJ1-1, with TRBD1 identical over 7 bases. With 5 bases clipped from V and 6 bases from J, the junction kept 6 bases outside the gene matches. The CDR3 runs 13 residues. Germline CDR1 is SGHTA and CDR2 is FQGNSA. The CDR3 nucleotides read TGTGCCAGCAGCCTGGACAGGTACTCTGAAGCTTTCTTT. Its protein product is CASSLDRYSEAFF.

V usage is TRBV5-6 and J usage is TRBJ2-3, with 8 bases lining up with TRBD1. The CDR3 length is 15 residues. V dropped 1 base and J dropped 7; count of bases not matched to a gene: 8. CDR1 and CDR2 (germline): SGHDT, YYEEEE. The CDR3 loop is CASSLPGQGPHTQYF. The CDR3 DNA reads TGTGCCAGCAGCTTGCCCGGACAGGGACCACATACGCAGTATTTT.

This chain joins TRBV3-1 and TRBJ2-1; D not resolved. Germline CDR1 is LGHDT and CDR2 is YNNKEL (reference sequence). V was clipped by 0 bases and J by 7 bases, with 7 bases between them. CDR3 size: 13 residues. DNA of the CDR3: TGTGCCAGCAGCCAAGACTGGCAAAATGAGCAGTTCTTC. It is translated as CASSQDWQNEQFF.

This clonotype was observed a few times. The chain uses TRBV20-1 and TRBJ1-1; D gene ambiguous. Germline lookup yields CDR1 DFQATT and CDR2 SNEGSKA (reference sequence). V dropped 6 bases and J dropped 1 base, with 12 bases sitting between them. The CDR3 has 13 residues. CDR3: CSAAGVTNTEAFF. The CDR3 DNA follows: TGCAGTGCGGCGGGAGTGACGAACACTGAAGCTTTCTTT.

The genes are TRBV11-2 and TRBJ2-7, with D possibly called TRBD1 or TRBD2 (5 bases each). Germline CDR1 and CDR2: SGHAT and FQNNGV. This CDR3 is 14 amino acids long. Trimming shortened V by 7 bases and J by 5 bases, and 18 bases separated the two germline ends. CDR3 nucleotide sequence: TGTGCCAGCAAGGAAGGTGGGGGTCGGAACGAGCAGTACTTC. It codes for CASKEGGGRNEQYF.

The genes are TRBV9 and TRBJ1-5; 8 bases match TRBD1. Per the germline V gene, CDR1 is SGDLS and CDR2 is YYNGEE. CDR3 length: 12 amino acids. This CDR3 reads CVVDRDNQPQHF. The CDR3 DNA is TGTGTCGTGGACAGGGACAATCAGCCCCAGCATTTT.

The V gene is TRBV5-1, the J gene TRBJ2-3; 11 positions match TRBD2. The V segment lost 4 bases and the J segment 0 bases; nucleotides outside the gene matches: 10. Germline CDR1 is SGHRS and CDR2 is YFSETQ. The length of the CDR3 is 18 residues. The CDR3 nucleotides are TGCGCCAGCAGCCTAGCGGGAGGAAATATCCCTAGCACAGATACGCAGTATTTT. This encodes CASSLAGGNIPSTDTQYF.

The J gene is TRBJ2-3, the V gene TRBV20-1, with 8 bases that match TRBD2. Per the germline V gene, CDR1 is DFQATT and CDR2 is SNEGSKA (reference sequence). The CDR3 is 16 amino acids. Germline trimming cut 1 base from V and 5 bases from J; bases unmatched to any gene: 11. The DNA of the CDR3 is TGCAGTGCTAGAGCCCAGGTAGCGGCGGGAGGAGATACGCAGTATTTT. This gives the protein CSARAQVAAGGDTQYF.

This clonotype was recorded a few times. The chain uses TRBV15 and TRBJ2-7; 7 nucleotides line up with TRBD1. Germline CDR1 reads LNHNV; CDR2 reads YYDKDF (reference sequence). The CDR3 runs 16 residues. Germline trimming cut 0 bases from V and 4 bases from J; bases unmatched to any gene: 9. CDR3 nucleotide sequence: TGTGCCACCAGCAGAGAAGGGGTTAGGGGGCAATACGAGCAGTACTTC. Its protein product is CATSREGVRGQYEQYF.

This clonotype was found a few times. The chain combines TRBV4-2 with TRBJ2-4; 11 positions match TRBD2. The J segment lost 0 bases and the V segment lost 1 base, leaving 5 bases of the junction unmatched. This CDR3 has 18 amino acids. Per germline, CDR1 LGHNA and CDR2 YNFKEQ. The CDR3 DNA reads TGTGCCAGCAGCCAAGGAGGACTAGCGGGTCTAGCCAAAAACATTCAGTACTTC. It translates to CASSQGGLAGLAKNIQYF.